This T cell receptor beta chain was identified in a study of OX40 agonist ivuxolimab in advanced cancers. Study-level background: In three patients, partial responses were observed, one with hepatocellular carcinoma and two with cutaneous melanoma. Findings and caveats of the study: CD4+ T cells averaged fewer expanded clones than CD8+ T cells.

Points on this clone: Antigen unknown.

The method was immunoSEQ multiplex PCR; TCRdb's version includes in-frame clones alone and lacks a portion of them. This sample carries approximately 50,000 clones, roughly 86% of them seen once, and the ten largest clones take roughly 13%. V lost 3 bases to trimming and J lost 6 bases, with 9 bases between them. CDR1 and CDR2 from the germline V gene are MNHEY and SMNVEV (reference sequence). There are 12 residues in the CDR3. The sequence derives from an adult with an advanced solid tumor such as melanoma, head and neck, liver or kidney cancer. The chain uses TRBV27 and TRBJ2-7; D is ambiguous. This specimen consisted of CD4+ or CD8+ T cells sorted from blood, obtained in a trial of the OX40 agonist ivuxolimab. CDR3 DNA sequence: TGTGCCAGCAGTTTTCGATTGGGCGAGCAGTACTTC. Translation gives CASSFRLGEQYF.